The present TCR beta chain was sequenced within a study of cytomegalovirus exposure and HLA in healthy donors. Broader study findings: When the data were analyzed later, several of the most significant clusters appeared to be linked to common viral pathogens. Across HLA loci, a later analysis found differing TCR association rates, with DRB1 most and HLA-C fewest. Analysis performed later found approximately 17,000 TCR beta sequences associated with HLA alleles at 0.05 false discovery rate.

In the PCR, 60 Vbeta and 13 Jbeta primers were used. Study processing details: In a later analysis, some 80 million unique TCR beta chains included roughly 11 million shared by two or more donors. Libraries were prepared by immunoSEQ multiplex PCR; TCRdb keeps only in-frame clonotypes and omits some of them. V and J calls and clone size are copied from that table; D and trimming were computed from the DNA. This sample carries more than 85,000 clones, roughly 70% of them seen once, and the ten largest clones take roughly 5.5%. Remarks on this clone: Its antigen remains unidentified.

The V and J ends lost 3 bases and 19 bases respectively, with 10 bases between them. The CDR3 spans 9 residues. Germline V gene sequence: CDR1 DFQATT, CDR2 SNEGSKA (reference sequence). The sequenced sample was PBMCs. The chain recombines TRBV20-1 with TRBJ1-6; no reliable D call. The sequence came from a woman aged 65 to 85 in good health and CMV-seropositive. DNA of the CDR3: TGCAGTGCTAGTCCCGGGTCACACTTT. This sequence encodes CSASPGSHF.